This TCR beta chain was sequenced during a study of blood T cell repertoires in COVID-19. About the research overall: The samples span acute and convalescent COVID-19 from the United States, Italy and Spain. PBMCs, B-cell-depleted T cells, or T cells were the source of the cDNA or gDNA that made up the material.

Per the authors' pipeline: Reference gene primers were amplified, and this amplification served to estimate nucleated cell counts. The assay was immunoSEQ multiplex PCR, and TCRdb's table has in-frame clones only and misses some. V, J and clone size were drawn from that table, and D and trimming were deduced from the DNA. The data hold 30,000 to 35,000 clones, with 70% to 90% observed a single time. V gave up 4 bases and J gave up 5 bases, with 18 bases separating them. CDR1 is SGHRS and CDR2 is YFSETQ in the germline V gene. The CDR3 sequence is 15 residues long. This chain links TRBV5-1 with TRBJ1-1; a possible D gene is TRBD1 (6 bases). The sequence was obtained from a man aged 65 to 85 with acute or convalescent COVID-19. Sequences were obtained from peripheral blood. CDR3 in DNA: TGCGCCAGCAGCCTGCTCGGACAGCAAATGACTGAAGCTTTCTTT. It encodes CASSLLGQQMTEAFF.